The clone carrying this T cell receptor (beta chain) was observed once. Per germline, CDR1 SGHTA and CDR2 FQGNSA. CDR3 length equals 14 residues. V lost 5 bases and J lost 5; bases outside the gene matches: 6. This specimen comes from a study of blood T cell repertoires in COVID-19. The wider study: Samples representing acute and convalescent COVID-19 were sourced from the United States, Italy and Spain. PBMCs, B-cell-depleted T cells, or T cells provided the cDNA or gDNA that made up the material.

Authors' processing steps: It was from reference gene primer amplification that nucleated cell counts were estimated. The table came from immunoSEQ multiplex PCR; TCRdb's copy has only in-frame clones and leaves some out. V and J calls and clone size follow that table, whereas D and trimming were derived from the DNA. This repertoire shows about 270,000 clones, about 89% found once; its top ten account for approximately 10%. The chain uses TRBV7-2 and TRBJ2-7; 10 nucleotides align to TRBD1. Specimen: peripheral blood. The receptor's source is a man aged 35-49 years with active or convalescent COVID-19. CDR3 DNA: TGTGCCAGCAGCAAACCGGGACAGGGGCACGAGCAGTACTTC. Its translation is CASSKPGQGHEQYF. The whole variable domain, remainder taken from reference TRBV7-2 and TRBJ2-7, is GAGVSQSPSNKVTEKGKDVELRCDPISGHTALYWYRQSLGQGLEFLIYFQGNSAPDKSGLPSDRFSAERTGGSVSTLTIQRTQQEDSAVYLCASSKPGQGHEQYFGPGTRLTVT.